This section outlines one T cell receptor beta chain sequence together with its context. This clone's antigen is unknown. No much larger clonotype is one base removed from it; base qualities were not supplied. Genomic DNA was isolated from the sorted cells so that the TCRbeta CDR3 region could be sequenced. TCRbeta CDR3 regions were sequenced using the immunoSEQ Assay. TCRdb carries this immuneACCESS record with in-frame sequences only. Its versions omit some clonotypes, under half of them owing to an unresolved V gene in the studies checked, with the rest unexplained. The sample has 78,000 or so clones on record, almost 95% of them singletons. The top ten hold 2.5% to 3.5% of the sample. The data belong to a study of OX40 agonist ivuxolimab in advanced cancers. Regarding the study in general: Ivuxolimab, which targeted the costimulatory receptor OX40 (CD134), was an agonistic, fully human IgG2 monoclonal antibody. Intravenous ivuxolimab was administered to patients every 2 weeks at six dose levels: 0.01, 0.1, 0.3, 1.5, 3 and 10 mg/kg. Of the approximately 50 dose-escalation patients, hepatocellular carcinoma was present in 19, melanoma in approximately 15, renal cell carcinoma in 9 and head and neck cancer in 9. The dose-escalation cohort was around 84% male with a mean age of around 64 years, ranging from roughly 20 to 80. Patients were allowed to have had prior anti-PD-1, anti-PD-L1 or anti-CTLA-4 therapy, and approximately 37% of the dose-escalation patients had been treated with checkpoint inhibitors. Partial responses were achieved by three dose-escalation patients, of whom one had hepatocellular carcinoma and two had cutaneous melanoma. Peripheral TCRbeta sequencing aimed to test whether ivuxolimab altered TCR sequence diversity and caused clonal T-cell expansion. The paper reports the monotherapy dose-escalation portion (N ≈ 52 patients) of the phase I ivuxolimab trial. Here is what the overall study found, with its caveats: Clonal expansion of both CD4+ and CD8+ blood T cells was observed from baseline to week 6 at doses 0.1 to 3.0 mg/kg. On average, CD8+ T cells showed more expanded clones than CD4+ T cells after ivuxolimab. Antigen specificity was not determined for the clonally expanded peripheral T cells. Low levels of normalized T-cell clonal expansion were also shown by some nonresponding patients. In the 0.1-3.0 mg/kg groups, partial responders had among the lowest normalized peripheral clonal expansion, particularly in CD8+ T cells.

The trial excluded patients who had a history of autoimmune disease or were on systemic immunosuppression. Peripheral blood for TCR sequencing was drawn from every dose cohort at baseline, at cycle 4 day 1 and at cycle 7 day 1. Samples came from an open-label, multicenter, first-in-human phase I dose-escalation trial of ivuxolimab. Adults with locally advanced or metastatic melanoma, renal cell, hepatocellular, or head and neck squamous cell carcinoma were enrolled in the trial. Before TCR sequencing, CD4+ T cells and CD8+ T cells were sorted from peripheral blood as separate populations. This TCR derives from an adult with an advanced solid tumor such as melanoma, head and neck, liver or kidney cancer. The material sequenced was CD4+ or CD8+ T cells sorted from blood, taken in a trial of the OX40 agonist ivuxolimab.

The DNA is TGCGCCAGCAGACCCGGACTAGCGGGAGAGGACGAGCAGTACTTC. Protein translation: CASRPGLAGEDEQYF. The rearrangement combines TRBV5-1 with TRBJ2-7, with 13 bases in between that match TRBD2. Based on the germline V gene, the CDR1 and CDR2 sequences are SGHRS and YFSETQ. The CDR3 starts with the cysteine, ends with the phenylalanine, and has 15 residues. Kept here is only the CDR3 DNA, which spans 45 bases and is read in frame from base 1. Ends trimmed: V by 5 bases, J by 5 bases; bases unmatched to a gene: 7.